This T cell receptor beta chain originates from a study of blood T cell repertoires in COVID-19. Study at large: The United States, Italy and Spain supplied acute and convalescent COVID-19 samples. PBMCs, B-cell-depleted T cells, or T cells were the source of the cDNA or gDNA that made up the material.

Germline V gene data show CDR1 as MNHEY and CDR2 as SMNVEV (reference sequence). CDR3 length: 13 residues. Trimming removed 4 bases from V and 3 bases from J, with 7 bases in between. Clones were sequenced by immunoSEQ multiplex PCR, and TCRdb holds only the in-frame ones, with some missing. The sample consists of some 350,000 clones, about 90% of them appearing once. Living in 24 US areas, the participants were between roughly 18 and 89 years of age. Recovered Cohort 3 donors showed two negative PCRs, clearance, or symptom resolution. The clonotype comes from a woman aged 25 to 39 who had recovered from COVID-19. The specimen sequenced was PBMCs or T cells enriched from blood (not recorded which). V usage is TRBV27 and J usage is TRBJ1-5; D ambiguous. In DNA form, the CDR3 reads TGTGCCAGCAGTTCCTCGTACAATCAGCCCCAGCATTTT. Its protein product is CASSSSYNQPQHF.